These T cell receptor beta chains were read from a single sample in a study of T cell responses to AZD1222 COVID-19 vaccine. Sequencing used immunoSEQ multiplex PCR; TCRdb keeps in-frame clones, though not all of them. The profile shows 65,000 to 85,000 clones, 88% of them singletons. The specimen comprised peripheral blood, sampled 28 days after the second dose of the MenACWY control vaccine. The source is an adult who received the MenACWY meningococcal vaccine as a control. CDR3s include the opening cysteine and the closing phenylalanine or tryptophan. Fields, in order: clone size, J gene, D gene, V gene, CDR3 DNA, CDR3 protein. A D gene is named only where the DNA matches it firmly. Size tells how often a clone was seen (once, few, many) or the class of an expanded clone, and some rows leave it out.

>-|TRBJ2-1|TRBD2|TRBV2
TGTGCCAGCAGAGCGAGGGAGGGTGAGCAGTTCTTC
CASRAREGEQFF
>-|TRBJ1-4|-|TRBV5-6
TGTGCCAGCAGCTTTAGGTCCATACTCACTAATGAAAAACTGTTTTTT
CASSFRSILTNEKLFF
>-|TRBJ1-2|-|TRBV3-1/TRBV3-2
TGTGCCAGCAGCCTGACCGGGGGACGGAGCTATGGCTACACCTTC
CASSLTGGRSYGYTF
>-|TRBJ1-3|TRBD1|TRBV6-1
TGTGCCAGCAGTGAAGCAGGGGGCTTTGGAAACACCATATATTTT
CASSEAGGFGNTIYF
>-|TRBJ1-5|-|TRBV28
TGTGCCAGCAGGACAGTCAATCAGCCCCAGCATTTT
CASRTVNQPQHF
>-|TRBJ2-7|-|TRBV2
TGTGCCAGCAGTGAAGCCACAGGGAGGTACGAGCAGTACTTC
CASSEATGRYEQYF
>-|TRBJ1-1|-|TRBV6-5
TGTGCCAGCAGTTACACTCCGGGGGTGAACACTGAAGCTTTCTTT
CASSYTPGVNTEAFF
>-|TRBJ2-7|-|TRBV15
TGTGCCACCAGCAGAGTGCCGGACGAGCAGTACTTC
CATSRVPDEQYF
>-|TRBJ1-6|TRBD1|TRBV11-2
TGTGCCAGCAGCTCCGGACAGGGCGACAATTCACCCCTCCACTTT
CASSSGQGDNSPLHF
>-|TRBJ2-2|TRBD1|TRBV27
TGTGCCAGCAGTCCGGGACAGGGAGTAACCACCGGGGAGCTGTTTTTT
CASSPGQGVTTGELFF
>-|TRBJ2-1|-|TRBV28
TGTGCCAGCAGTTTAATGTTGGGGGCGGAGAATGAGCAGTTCTTC
CASSLMLGAENEQFF
>-|TRBJ2-7|-|TRBV2
TGTGCCAGCAGTGAAGACGGAAACCCGTACTACGAGCAGTACTTC
CASSEDGNPYYEQYF
>-|TRBJ2-3|TRBD1|TRBV9
TGTGCCAGCAGCGTCCAGGGGGTCGATACGCAGTATTTT
CASSVQGVDTQYF
>-|TRBJ2-7|TRBD1|TRBV2
TGTGCCGGGACAGGGGGTTCCTACGAGCAGTACTTC
CAGTGGSYEQYF
>-|TRBJ1-2|-|TRBV12-3/TRBV12-4
TGTGCCAGCAGTTTGAGGACGGGGGGCTACACCTTC
CASSLRTGGYTF
>once|TRBJ1-3|-|TRBV18
TGTGCCAGCTCACCACCCGGGGGAAGAGGCTCTGGAAACACCATATATTTT
CASSPPGGRGSGNTIYF
>-|TRBJ1-1|-|TRBV5-1
TGCGCCACCCGGAGTCAGCTAAACACTGAAGCTTTCTTT
CATRSQLNTEAFF
>-|TRBJ2-4|TRBD2|TRBV19
TGTGCCAGTAGCAGAACTAGCGGGGTAGCCAAAAACATTCAGTACTTC
CASSRTSGVAKNIQYF
>once|TRBJ2-7|-|TRBV7-8
TGTGCCAGCAGCTTAGCTAGGCCGGAGGGAGAGCAGTACTTC
CASSLARPEGEQYF
>-|TRBJ2-7|-|TRBV4-3
TGCGCCAGCAGCCAAGACGGGAACGGATACTACGAGCAGTACTTC
CASSQDGNGYYEQYF
>-|TRBJ1-3|-|TRBV12-3/TRBV12-4
TGTGCCAGCACGTTTCAGGGTATGAACACCATATATTTT
CASTFQGMNTIYF
>-|TRBJ1-6|TRBD1|TRBV7-9
TGTGCCAGCAGGTCGACAGGGGATAATTCACCCCTCCACTTT
CASRSTGDNSPLHF
>-|TRBJ1-3|TRBD1|TRBV20-1
TGCAGTGCTAGTGGGGACAGCCACTCTGGAAACACCATATATTTT
CSASGDSHSGNTIYF
>-|TRBJ2-5|-|TRBV29-1
TGCAGCGTGCACGGCGAGACCCAGTACTTC
CSVHGETQYF
>-|TRBJ2-1|TRBD2|TRBV7-9
TGTGCCAGCAGCTCCACGACTAGCGGGGTCTCCTACAATGAGCAGTTCTTC
CASSSTTSGVSYNEQFF
>few|TRBJ2-3|-|TRBV5-1
TGCGCCAGCAGCTTGGGGTCTAGCCCAACCCGAGATACGCAGTATTTT
CASSLGSSPTRDTQYF
>once|TRBJ1-1|TRBD1|TRBV5-4
TGTGCCAGCAGCCCACGACAGGGGTCCACTGAAGCTTTCTTT
CASSPRQGSTEAFF
>-|TRBJ1-3|-|TRBV5-1
TGCGCCAGCAGCCCAACTCTCTCCGGAGTCTCTGGAAACACCATATATTTT
CASSPTLSGVSGNTIYF
>-|TRBJ2-7|TRBD1|TRBV12-5
TGTGCTAGTGGACGGACAGGCTCCTACGAGCAGTACTTC
CASGRTGSYEQYF
>-|TRBJ1-5|-|TRBV2
TGTGCCAGCAGGGGGACGCCTAATAGCAATCAGCCCCAGCATTTT
CASRGTPNSNQPQHF
>-|TRBJ1-6|TRBD1|TRBV4-1
TGCGCCAGCAGCCAAGCGGACAGGCCCTATAATTCACCCCTCCACTTT
CASSQADRPYNSPLHF
>-|TRBJ1-5|TRBD1|TRBV27
TGTGCCAGCAGTCCGACAGGGGGCGTTTTTGGTGGTCAGCCCCAGCATTTT
CASSPTGGVFGGQPQHF
>-|TRBJ1-3|TRBD1|TRBV4-2
TGTGCCAGCAGCCAAGAGTTAGGGACAGGGGAAGGAAACACCATATATTTT
CASSQELGTGEGNTIYF
>once|TRBJ2-2|TRBD1|TRBV2
TGTGCCAGCAGTACCGGGACAGGCAACACCGGGGAGCTGTTTTTT
CASSTGTGNTGELFF
>-|TRBJ2-3|-|TRBV7-3
TGTGCCAGCAGCTTAACCCCGTTCACAGATACGCAGTATTTT
CASSLTPFTDTQYF
>-|TRBJ2-4|-|TRBV5-1
TGCGCCAGCAGCTTGGAAGGAAACATTCAGTACTTC
CASSLEGNIQYF
>-|TRBJ2-5|TRBD1|TRBV7-6
TGTGCCAGCAGCCCAGGGACAGGGAGGGGAGAGACCCAGTACTTC
CASSPGTGRGETQYF
>-|TRBJ1-1|TRBD1|TRBV9
TGTGCCAGCAGCGTCGGGACAGGGGGCACTGAAGCTTTCTTT
CASSVGTGGTEAFF
>-|TRBJ1-1|-|TRBV27
TGTGCCAGCAGTTACCGACGGAACACTGAAGCTTTCTTT
CASSYRRNTEAFF
>-|TRBJ2-7|-|TRBV7-7
TGTGCCAGCAGCTTATTGCAGGGCTACGAGCAGTACTTC
CASSLLQGYEQYF
>-|TRBJ2-2|TRBD2|TRBV7-8
TGTGCCAGCAGCCCACCCCTCCGGGGGGGCAGCACCGGGGAGCTGTTTTTT
CASSPPLRGGSTGELFF
>-|TRBJ2-7|-|TRBV2
TGTGCCAGCAAAAGGGGACATCCCTCTCTTTTAGAGCAGTACTTC
CASKRGHPSLLEQYF
>-|TRBJ2-4|-|TRBV14
TGTGCCAGCAGCCATACCGGGGTCTCGGCCAAAAACATTCAGTACTTC
CASSHTGVSAKNIQYF
>-|TRBJ2-5|TRBD2|TRBV28
TGTGCCAGCTTCCCTCGGACTAGCGGGGGGGTAGAGACCCAGTACTTC
CASFPRTSGGVETQYF
>-|TRBJ2-2|-|TRBV7-9
TGTGCCAGCAGCTTAAGATTCGGGGAGCTGTTTTTT
CASSLRFGELFF
>-|TRBJ2-7|TRBD1|TRBV6-5
TGTGCCAGCAGCAGACCCGGGACAGGAGCCTACGAGCAGTACTTC
CASSRPGTGAYEQYF
>-|TRBJ1-6|-|TRBV5-1
TGCGCCAGCAGCTTGGCACCAGGGACTAATTCACCCCTCCACTTT
CASSLAPGTNSPLHF
>-|TRBJ2-1|-|TRBV4-2
TGTGCCAGCAGCCAAGCGCAGGGGCCCGGAGGTGAGCAGTTCTTC
CASSQAQGPGGEQFF
>-|TRBJ2-3|TRBD2|TRBV6-5
TGTGCCAGCAAGGCTAGCGGGGGGGCAGATACGCAGTATTTT
CASKASGGADTQYF
>-|TRBJ1-1|-|TRBV30
TGTGCCTGGAGTGTAGAGAGGACTGAAGCTTTCTTT
CAWSVERTEAFF
>-|TRBJ1-2|-|TRBV20-1
TGCAGTGCTAGCGCAGGGATCGGCTACACCTTC
CSASAGIGYTF
>-|TRBJ1-4|-|TRBV5-1
TGCGCCAGCAGCCCCGGGGGTGGAGAAAAACTGTTTTTT
CASSPGGGEKLFF
>-|TRBJ2-7|-|TRBV4-1
TGCGCCAGCAGCCAACTAATGTGGAACGTTAACGAGCAGTACTTC
CASSQLMWNVNEQYF